Included here is one T cell receptor (beta chain) sequence, with context. Survey-level TCR beta sequencing used the immunoSEQ assay. Data came from immunoSEQ multiplex PCR; TCRdb stores just in-frame clones and leaves some out. Of 40,000 to 55,000 clones listed, just over 90% are singletons. Per germline, CDR1 SNHLY and CDR2 FYNNEI. The CDR3 has 17 residues. V dropped 8 bases and J dropped 5; count of bases not matched to a gene: 17. The sequencing input was PBMCs. The sequence derives from a man aged 40-50 years with rheumatoid arthritis. The genes are TRBV2 and TRBJ2-2; TRBD1 agrees at 7 bases. CDR3 coding DNA: TGTGCCAGCCATCAGAGTTCGGGACAGTCGGTTACCGGGGAGCTGTTTTTT. This sequence encodes CASHQSSGQSVTGELFF.